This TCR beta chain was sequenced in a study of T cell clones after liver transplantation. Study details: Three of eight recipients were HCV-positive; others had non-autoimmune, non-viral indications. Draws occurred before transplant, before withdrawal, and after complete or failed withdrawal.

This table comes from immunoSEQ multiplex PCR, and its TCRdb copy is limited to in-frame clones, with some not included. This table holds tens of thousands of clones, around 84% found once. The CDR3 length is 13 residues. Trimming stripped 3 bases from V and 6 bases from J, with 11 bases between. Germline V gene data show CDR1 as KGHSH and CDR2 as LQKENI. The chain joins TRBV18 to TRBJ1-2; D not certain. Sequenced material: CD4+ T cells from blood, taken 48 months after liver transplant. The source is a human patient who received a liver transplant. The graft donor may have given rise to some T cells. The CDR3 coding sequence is TGTGCCAGCTCACCCCGGCCTGGCGATGGCTACACCTTC. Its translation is CASSPRPGDGYTF.